This is a list of T cell receptor beta chains from one sample in a study of T cell repertoires in cytomegalovirus infection. MiXCR, run by TCRdb on the reads, gives a single entry per CDR3 protein. The data contain approximately 400,000 distinct CDR3 sequences, approximately 32% of them singletons. The sequencing sample was made of PBMCs. These receptors came from a human donor in good health (CMV status not recorded). Some clones in this sample may be carry-over from other donors' samples. The CDR3 runs from the conserved cysteine through the conserved F or W. Each record gives: clone size, D gene, J gene, V gene, CDR3 protein, CDR3 DNA. The D gene is left open where the match is weak. Size values are once, few and many counts, or a class for expanded clones, and some rows have none.

clone size: -
D gene: -
J gene: TRBJ2-7
V gene: TRBV7-8
CDR3 protein: CASSLPDRSSYEQYF
CDR3 DNA: TGTGCCAGCAGCTTACCCGACAGGAGCTCCTACGAGCAGTACTTC

clone size: -
D gene: TRBD2
J gene: TRBJ2-3
V gene: TRBV2
CDR3 protein: CASSEEAGSTDTQYF
CDR3 DNA: TGTGCCAGCAGTGAAGAAGCGGGGTCCACAGATACGCAGTATTTT

clone size: once
D gene: -
J gene: TRBJ2-3
V gene: TRBV6-8
CDR3 protein: CASSAPVGSHTETQFF
CDR3 DNA: TGTGCCAGCAGTGCCCCAGTAGGGAGTCACACAGAGACGCAGTTTTTT

clone size: -
D gene: TRBD1
J gene: TRBJ2-7
V gene: TRBV12-3/TRBV12-4
CDR3 protein: CASTYAGTGYYEQYF
CDR3 DNA: TGTGCCAGCACCTACGCTGGGACAGGCTACTACGAGCAGTACTTC

clone size: many
D gene: -
J gene: TRBJ1-1
V gene: TRBV6-1
CDR3 protein: CASRVKNTEAFF
CDR3 DNA: TGTGCCAGCAGGGTTAAGAACACTGAAGCTTTCTTT

clone size: few
D gene: TRBD1
J gene: TRBJ1-1
V gene: TRBV11-2
CDR3 protein: CASSLGSGTGSNTEAFF
CDR3 DNA: TGTGCCAGCAGCTTAGGGTCCGGGACAGGGTCGAACACTGAAGCTTTCTTT

clone size: -
D gene: -
J gene: TRBJ2-7
V gene: TRBV27
CDR3 protein: CASSFRGGLSSMYEQYF
CDR3 DNA: TGTGCCAGCAGTTTCCGTGGAGGACTAAGTAGTATGTACGAGCAGTACTTC

clone size: few
D gene: -
J gene: TRBJ2-2
V gene: TRBV10-3
CDR3 protein: CAISEWDDSGTGELFF
CDR3 DNA: TGTGCCATCAGTGAGTGGGATGATTCGGGCACCGGGGAGCTGTTTTTT

clone size: -
D gene: -
J gene: TRBJ2-1
V gene: TRBV2
CDR3 protein: CASSEWGGVEQFF
CDR3 DNA: TGTGCCAGCAGTGAATGGGGGGGCGTTGAGCAGTTCTTC

clone size: -
D gene: -
J gene: TRBJ2-2
V gene: TRBV11-2
CDR3 protein: CASSYWGSVITGELFF
CDR3 DNA: TGTGCCAGCAGCTATTGGGGTAGCGTAATCACCGGGGAGCTGTTTTTT

clone size: -
D gene: -
J gene: TRBJ1-4
V gene: TRBV29-1
CDR3 protein: CSVEDRNRGAEKLFF
CDR3 DNA: TGCAGCGTTGAAGATCGTAACCGAGGGGCTGAAAAACTGTTTTTT